This T cell receptor beta chain was profiled in a study of blood T cell repertoires in COVID-19. On the study more broadly: Acute-phase and convalescent COVID-19 samples originated in the United States, Italy and Spain.

This study enrolled people aged roughly 18 to 89 from under 25 US geographic areas. Allocation to cohorts depended on clinical history reported by the participants. The study counted Cohort 3 donors as recovered given two negative PCRs, clearance, or symptom resolution. The CDR3 extends over 12 amino acids. With 5 bases clipped from V and 13 bases from J, the junction kept 5 bases outside the gene matches. Clones were sequenced by immunoSEQ multiplex PCR, and TCRdb holds only the in-frame ones, with some missing. The sample has roughly 130,000 clones, roughly 90% seen once. This chain uses TRBV12-3 or TRBV12-4 with TRBJ2-5, with 12 bases matching TRBD2. The origin of this receptor is a woman in her forties or fifties who had recovered from COVID-19. Sequenced sample: PBMCs or T cells enriched from blood (not recorded which). CDR3 coding DNA: TGTGCCAGCAGTCTCGGACTAGCGGGGTTGTACTTC. Translation gives CASSLGLAGLYF.